The 2 T cell receptor beta chains presented below share a single source sample, sequenced in a study of blood T cells in healthy people across ages (dated by TCRdb to about 2015). The library came from 5' RACE. The listed sequencing device is Illumina HiSeq 2500. A second PCR of roughly 7 to 11 cycles was performed with a sample-barcoded 5' primer and a J-beta primer mix. Using fastp at Q25 and MiXCR, TCRdb reprocessed the public reads and kept productive beta chains. When rows share a CDR3 protein, they turn into one entry using the most common DNA and genes. The sample contains 600,000 to 1,000,000 distinct CDR3 sequences, 55% to 75% of them found a single time. The top ten clones comprise around 22% of the sample. Specimen: blood. All receptors derive from a man younger than 40 in good health.

The chain joins TRBV20-1 to TRBJ2-7; D is possibly TRBD1 or TRBD2 (5 bases each). V was cut by 1 base and J by 2 bases, with 12 bases left in between. The CDR3 spans 14 residues. Germline CDR1 DFQATT, CDR2 SNEGSKA (reference sequence). CDR3 nucleotide sequence: TGCAGTGCTAGAGCTTCAGCGGACACCTACGAGCAGTACTTC. Amino acids: CSARASADTYEQYF.

This clonotype has only a few counts. The chain combines TRBV7-2 with TRBJ2-5; D remains unclear. Looked up from germline, CDR1 is SGHTA and CDR2 is FQGNSA. The length of the CDR3 is 12 residues. Between the trimmed V and J ends, which lost 4 bases and 5 bases, there was a span of 8 bases. CDR3 nucleotide sequence: TGTGCCAGCAGCTACGGCTGGGAGACCCAGTACTTC. Protein: CASSYGWETQYF.